Included here is one T cell receptor (beta chain) sequence, with context. The protocol was immunoSEQ multiplex PCR, while the TCRdb copy is restricted to in-frame clones and leaves out a portion. The table lists around 29,000 clones, around 86% of them singletons. Trimming left V 4 bases short and J 0 bases short, with 11 bases between. CDR3 length equals 16 residues. From germline, CDR1 is SGHDT and CDR2 YYEEEE. This sample is drawn from a study of blood T cell repertoires in COVID-19. As for the study in general: The study drew acute and convalescent COVID-19 samples from the United States, Italy and Spain.

The chain combines TRBV5-6 with TRBJ1-6; no clear D gene. The sequenced sample was peripheral blood. The sequence came from a woman in her sixties with active COVID-19. CDR3 bases: TGTGCCAGCAGCGTCGGAGCGGGCTCCTATAATTCACCCCTCCACTTT. Its translation is CASSVGAGSYNSPLHF.